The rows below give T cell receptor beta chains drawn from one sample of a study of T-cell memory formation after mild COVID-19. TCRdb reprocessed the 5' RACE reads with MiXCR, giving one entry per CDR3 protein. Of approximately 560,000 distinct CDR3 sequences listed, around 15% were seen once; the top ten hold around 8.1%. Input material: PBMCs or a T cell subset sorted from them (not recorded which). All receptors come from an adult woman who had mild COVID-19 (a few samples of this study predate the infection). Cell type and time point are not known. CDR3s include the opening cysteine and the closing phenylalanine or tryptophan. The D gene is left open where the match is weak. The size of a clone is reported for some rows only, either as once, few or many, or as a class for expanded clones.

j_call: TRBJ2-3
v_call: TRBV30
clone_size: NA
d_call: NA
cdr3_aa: CASGWDTQYF
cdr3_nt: TGTGCCTCGGGATGGGATACGCAGTATTTT

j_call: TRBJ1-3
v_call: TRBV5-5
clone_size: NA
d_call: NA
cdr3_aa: CASSFQPAQGNTIYF
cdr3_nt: TGTGCCAGCAGCTTCCAACCGGCCCAGGGAAACACCATATATTTT

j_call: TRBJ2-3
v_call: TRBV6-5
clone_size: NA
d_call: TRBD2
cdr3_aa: CASTPSGSGAQYF
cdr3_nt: TGTGCCAGCACACCCTCGGGTAGCGGGGCGCAGTATTTT

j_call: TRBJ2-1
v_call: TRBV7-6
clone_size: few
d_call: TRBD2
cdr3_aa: CASSLPITSDEQFF
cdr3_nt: TGTGCCAGCAGCTTACCCATTACTAGCGACGAGCAGTTCTTC

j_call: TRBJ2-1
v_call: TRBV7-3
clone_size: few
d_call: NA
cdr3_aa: CASSLTRVSRGTYNEQFF
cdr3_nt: TGTGCCAGCAGCTTAACACGGGTGTCCAGGGGTACCTACAATGAGCAGTTCTTC

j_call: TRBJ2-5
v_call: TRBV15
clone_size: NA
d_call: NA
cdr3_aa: CATSGDNLFTQYF
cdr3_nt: TGTGCCACCAGCGGCGACAACTTATTTACCCAGTACTTC

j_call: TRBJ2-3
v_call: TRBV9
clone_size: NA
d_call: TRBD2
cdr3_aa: CASRGGITDTQYF
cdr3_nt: TGTGCCAGCCGCGGGGGGATCACAGATACGCAGTATTTT

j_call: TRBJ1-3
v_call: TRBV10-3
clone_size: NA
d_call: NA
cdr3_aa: CAISRGSGNTIYF
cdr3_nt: TGTGCCATCAGTCGAGGGTCCGGAAACACCATATATTTT

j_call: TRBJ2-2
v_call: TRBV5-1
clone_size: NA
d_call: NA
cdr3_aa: CASSLVPSGDTGELFF
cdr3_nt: TGCGCCAGCAGCTTGGTTCCCAGCGGAGATACCGGGGAGCTGTTTTTT

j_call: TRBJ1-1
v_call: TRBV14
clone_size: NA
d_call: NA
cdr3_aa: CASSQGVGVVNTEAFF
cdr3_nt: TGTGCCAGCAGCCAAGGGGTCGGGGTGGTGAACACTGAAGCTTTCTTT

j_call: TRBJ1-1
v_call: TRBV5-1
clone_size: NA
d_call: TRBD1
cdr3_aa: CASSPAGQGEVTEAFF
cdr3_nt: TGCGCCAGCAGCCCGGCCGGACAGGGAGAGGTCACTGAAGCTTTCTTT